This TCR beta chain originates from a study of shared clonotypes between healthy human individuals. Naive-designated CD8 cells lacked CD45RO, were positively enriched for CCR7, and omitted terminally differentiated effector memory CD45RA+ cells. All donors were healthy HIV-negative adults lacking recent acute infections or vaccinations. V lost 8 bases and J lost 4, with 15 bases in between. The CDR3 is made up of 13 amino acids. Germline V gene data show CDR1 as SGHRS and CDR2 as YFSETQ. The table came from immunoSEQ multiplex PCR; TCRdb's copy has only in-frame clones and leaves some out. This table has roughly 2,000,000 clones, 85% to 95% appearing once.

V is TRBV5-1 and J is TRBJ1-1; D ambiguous. The TCR was taken from a young man in good health. Some clones in this sample may be carry-over from other donors' samples. Sequenced input: naive CD8+ T cells from PBMCs. The CDR3 region is CASRPGVGTEAFF. The CDR3 nucleotides read TGCGCCAGTCGGCCGGGAGTAGGCACTGAAGCTTTCTTT.